This section outlines one T cell receptor beta chain sequence together with its context. Its specificity is unknown. Using immunoSEQ multiplex PCR, the repertoire was profiled, and TCRdb retains in-frame clones only, with some absent. The sample has about 430,000 clones, 80% to 95% seen once. These data come from a study of Ad26.COV2.S vaccination and SARS-CoV-2 variants. General observations from the study: Researchers reported similar non-spike TCR breadth in vaccine and placebo recipients. There was a possibility that the TCR breadth and depth analyses underestimated total T cell responses.

As to treatment: some 20 received Ad26.COV2.S at low or high dose, single or two shots; about 5 received placebo; per-sample allocation not given. Repertoires come from day 63 after the first vaccine or placebo injection. It was an adult aged 18-55 years in Boston who was the donor. V lost 3 bases to trimming and J lost 0 bases, with 6 bases between them. This CDR3 contains 13 residues. Germline CDR1 MGHDK, CDR2 SYGVNS. This sequence joins TRBV25-1 and TRBJ2-7, with D unresolved. The TCR originated in a person aged 18-65 years who received the Ad26.COV2.S COVID-19 vaccine or a placebo. Specimen: peripheral blood, collected in a trial of Ad26.COV2.S vaccine versus placebo. CDR3 nucleotides: TGTGCCAGCAGTGAGGCAGGCTCCTACGAGCAGTACTTC. Its protein is CASSEAGSYEQYF.